This entry describes one T cell receptor beta chain. The data belong to a study of blood T cells in healthy people across ages. A J-beta primer mix and a sample-barcoded 5' primer were used in a second PCR of about 7 to 11 cycles. A minimum of 3 million CDR3-containing paired-end reads was obtained for each sample. TCRdb independently ran MiXCR on the 5' RACE reads; one entry per CDR3 protein. This repertoire shows fewer than 1.5 million distinct CDR3 sequences, 40% to 50% found once; its top ten account for approximately 7.9%. Deletions cut 2 bases from V and 5 bases from J, with 18 bases between. The CDR3 sequence is 16 residues long. Germline V gene data show CDR1 as MNHEY and CDR2 as SVGAGI.

This receptor was obtained from a woman aged 18 to 35 in good health. The chain combines TRBV6-5 with TRBJ1-1; D remains ambiguous. The sample consisted of blood. The CDR3 loop is CASSYARGGRVTEAFF. The DNA of the CDR3 is TGTGCCAGCAGTTACGCCCGCGGAGGGAGAGTAACTGAAGCTTTCTTT.